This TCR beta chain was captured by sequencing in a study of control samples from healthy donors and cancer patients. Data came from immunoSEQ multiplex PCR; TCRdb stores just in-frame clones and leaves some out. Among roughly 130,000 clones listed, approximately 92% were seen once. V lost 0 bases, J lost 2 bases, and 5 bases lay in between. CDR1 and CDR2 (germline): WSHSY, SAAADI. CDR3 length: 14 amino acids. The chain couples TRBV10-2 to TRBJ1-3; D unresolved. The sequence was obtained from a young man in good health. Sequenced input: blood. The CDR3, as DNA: TGCGCCAGCAGTGAGTCCGGGGCTGGAAACACCATATATTTT. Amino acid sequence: CASSESGAGNTIYF.